Given below is one TCR beta chain in context. The record originates from a study of blood T cell repertoires in COVID-19. The CDR3 is made up of 18 amino acids. Germline assignment: CDR1 MNHNS and CDR2 SASEGT. V lost 0 bases, J lost 6 bases, and 12 bases stayed unmatched. Sequencing used immunoSEQ multiplex PCR; TCRdb keeps in-frame clones, though not all of them. The profile shows about 210,000 clones, about 88% of them singletons. The chain recombines TRBV6-1 with TRBJ2-3, with 10 bases that match TRBD2. This sequence was found in a woman aged 35 to 49 with acute or convalescent COVID-19. The sequenced sample consisted of peripheral blood. The chain's CDR3 is CASSEAWASGGPRDTQYF. The CDR3 DNA follows: TGTGCCAGCAGTGAAGCCTGGGCTAGCGGGGGCCCCAGGGATACGCAGTATTTT.